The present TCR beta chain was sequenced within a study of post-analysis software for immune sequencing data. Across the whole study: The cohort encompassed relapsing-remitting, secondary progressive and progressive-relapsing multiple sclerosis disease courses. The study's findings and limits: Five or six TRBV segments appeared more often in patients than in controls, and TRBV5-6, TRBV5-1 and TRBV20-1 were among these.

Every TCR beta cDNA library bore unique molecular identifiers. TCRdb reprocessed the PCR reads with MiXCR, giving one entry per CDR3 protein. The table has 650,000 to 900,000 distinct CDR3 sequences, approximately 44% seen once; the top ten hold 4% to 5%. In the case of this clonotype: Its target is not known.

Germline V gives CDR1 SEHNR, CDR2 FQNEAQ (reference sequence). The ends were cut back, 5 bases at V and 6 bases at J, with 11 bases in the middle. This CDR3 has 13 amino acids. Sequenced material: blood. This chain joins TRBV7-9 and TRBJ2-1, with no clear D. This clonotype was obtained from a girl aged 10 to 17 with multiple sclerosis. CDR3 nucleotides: TGTGCCAGCAGCCGACAACAGATCAATGAGCAGTTCTTC. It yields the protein CASSRQQINEQFF.